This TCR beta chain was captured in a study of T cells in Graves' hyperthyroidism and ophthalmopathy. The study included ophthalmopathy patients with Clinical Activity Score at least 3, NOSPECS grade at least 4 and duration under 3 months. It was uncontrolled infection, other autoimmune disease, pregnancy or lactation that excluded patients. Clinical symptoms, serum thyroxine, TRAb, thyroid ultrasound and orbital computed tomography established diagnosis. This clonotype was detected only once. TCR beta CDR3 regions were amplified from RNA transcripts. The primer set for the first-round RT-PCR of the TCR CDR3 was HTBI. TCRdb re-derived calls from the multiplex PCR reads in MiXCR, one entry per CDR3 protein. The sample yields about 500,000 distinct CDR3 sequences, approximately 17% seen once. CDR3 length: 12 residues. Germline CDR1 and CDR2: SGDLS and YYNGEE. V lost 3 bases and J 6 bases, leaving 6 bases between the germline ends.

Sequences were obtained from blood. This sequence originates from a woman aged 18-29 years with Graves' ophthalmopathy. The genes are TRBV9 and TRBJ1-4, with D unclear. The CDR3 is CASSARDEKLFF. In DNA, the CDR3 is TGTGCCAGCAGCGCTCGAGATGAAAAACTGTTTTTT.